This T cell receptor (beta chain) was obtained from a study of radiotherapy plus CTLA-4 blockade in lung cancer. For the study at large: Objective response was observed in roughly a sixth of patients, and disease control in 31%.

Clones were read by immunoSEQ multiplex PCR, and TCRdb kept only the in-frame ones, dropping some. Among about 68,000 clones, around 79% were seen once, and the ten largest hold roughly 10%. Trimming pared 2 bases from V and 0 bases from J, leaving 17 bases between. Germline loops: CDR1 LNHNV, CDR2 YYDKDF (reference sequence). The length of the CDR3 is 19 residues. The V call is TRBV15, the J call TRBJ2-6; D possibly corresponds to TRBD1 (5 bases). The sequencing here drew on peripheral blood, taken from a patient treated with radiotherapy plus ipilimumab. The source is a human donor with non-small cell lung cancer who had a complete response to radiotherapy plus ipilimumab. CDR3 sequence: CATSRSLGPRSSGANVLTF. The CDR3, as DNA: TGTGCCACCAGCAGATCACTGGGGCCTAGATCCTCTGGGGCCAACGTCCTGACTTTC.